This record covers a single T cell receptor beta chain. The data were produced by immunoSEQ multiplex PCR, yet TCRdb's version contains in-frame clones alone and is incomplete. Found here are about 55,000 clones, around 96% of them singletons; the top ten hold about 2%. These data originate in a study of control samples from healthy donors and cancer patients. V shed 9 bases, J shed 5 bases, and the junction held 1 base outside the gene matches. Germline V gene sequence: CDR1 WNHNN, CDR2 SYGVQD (reference sequence). This CDR3 is 11 amino acids long. The V and J genes are TRBV10-1 and TRBJ1-1, with 9 bases that match TRBD1. Sample: blood. This TCR was sampled from a young woman in good health. CDR3 loop: CARTGGTEAFF. As DNA, the CDR3 is TGCGCCAGGACAGGGGGGACTGAAGCTTTCTTT.